This T cell receptor (beta chain) was identified in a study of T-cell reconstitution after alpha-beta-depleted transplantation in children. TCRbeta library preparation incorporated unique molecular identifiers. TCRdb used MiXCR to reprocess the PCR reads, holding one entry per CDR3 protein. The table shows over 85,000 distinct CDR3 sequences, with 7.5% to 9.5% occurring only once. Germline loops: CDR1 SGHRS, CDR2 YFSETQ. J lost 10 bases, V lost 3 bases, and 9 bases had no gene match. CDR3 length: 16 amino acids. This clonotype was observed many times. The chain has TRBV5-1 and TRBJ2-1, with 14 positions matching TRBD2. The specimen was PBMCs, collected before TCRalphabeta/CD19-depleted stem cell transplant. This sequence originates from a boy aged 2 to 10 with acute lymphoblastic leukemia, due to receive a stem cell transplant. As DNA, the CDR3 is TGCGCCAGCAGCTGGGGGACTAGCGGGGGACCCTGGGAGCAGTTCTTC. It yields the protein CASSWGTSGGPWEQFF.